This TCR beta chain came from a study of blood T cell repertoires in COVID-19 (dated by TCRdb to about 2020). With regard to the full study: Collaborator samples came from the United States, Italy and Spain and covered acute and convalescent phases of COVID-19. The prospective study material was composed of cDNA or gDNA derived from T cells, B-cell-depleted T cells, or PBMCs. A freely available public database, intended as a resource for researchers studying the immune response to SARS-CoV-2, is where the repertoires were released. Sample metadata almost always included a de-identified subject ID, COVID-19 status, age in years and sex. Deeply sampled blood TCRbeta repertoires from subjects exposed to, actively infected with, or recovered from COVID-19 were included in the dataset. Samples came from the ongoing ImmuneRACE study (first 160 participants) plus 1,254 subjects from 6 global collaborators. Where available, HLA class I and class II types were obtained from metadata supplied by the sample provider rather than from assay-based typing. The study at large found these results: The quantity of clinical and demographic metadata differed by source and by participant and was supplied without curation.

Worth noting for this clone: Its antigen has not been determined. Base qualities are not at hand, and no much larger clone is one base apart.

Another Seattle source contributed samples from volunteer blood donors who had recovered from COVID-19. Collaborating institutions collected whole blood in K2EDTA tubes following their own protocols. For TCRbeta analysis, collaborator samples were shipped as frozen whole blood, as isolated PBMCs, or as DNA extracted from either sample type. TCRbeta CDR3 regions were amplified from genomic DNA by means of the immunoSEQ Assay, a bias-controlled multiplex PCR. As for how the authors treated the data: Within the assay, amplification of reference gene primers was used to estimate how many nucleated cells each sample contained. Sequence reads were collapsed and filtered to measure the absolute abundance of every unique TCRbeta CDR3 rearrangement. For each sample, productive Simpson clonality was calculated by taking the square root of Simpson's diversity index across productive rearrangements. This is the immuneACCESS table as TCRdb keeps it, with only in-frame sequences that have V and J called. A part of the clones is gone; compared with another copy, unresolved V genes explain less than half, and the rest is unexplained. V and J calls and clone size are given by that table; D and trimming were obtained from the DNA. Across this sample there are 200,000 to 250,000 clones, with 84% seen only once. Of the sample, 4.5% to 5.5% falls within the top ten clones.

CDR1 SQVTM and CDR2 ANQGSEA are derived from the germline V gene. The CDR3 starts with the cysteine, ends with the phenylalanine, and has 14 residues. Of all the DNA, just the CDR3 is kept, 42 bases in frame from base 1. Trimming removed 3 bases from V and 6 bases from J, leaving 16 bases between the germline ends. The sequence links TRBV29-1 to TRBJ2-3; possibly the D gene is TRBD2, per 6 matching bases. Sequences were obtained from peripheral blood. This clonotype originated in a woman in her fifties or sixties who had recovered from COVID-19. The nucleotides read TGCAGCGTTGAGCGGGGCTGGGGTGGGGATACGCAGTATTTT. It translates to CSVERGWGGDTQYF.